The rows below give T cell receptor beta chains drawn from one sample of a study of T cell responses to AZD1222 COVID-19 vaccine. The repertoire was sequenced with immunoSEQ multiplex PCR; TCRdb's copy has only in-frame clones and lacks some. The sample records about 120,000 clones, 70% to 90% being singletons. The source material was peripheral blood, sampled on day 0 of AZD1222 vaccination. These TCRs come from an adult in good health. Both conserved end residues are trimmed from each CDR3.

TRBJ2-3	TRBV6-5	13	ASSPTGSRTDTQY
TRBJ2-1	TRBV6-1	14	ASSEPDGATYNEQF
TRBJ1-6	TRBV11-1	14	ASSSVRDPHNSPLH
TRBJ2-7	TRBV6-5	13	ASSHRQVISYEQY
TRBJ1-2	TRBV11-2	13	ASSLGTGLNYGYT
TRBJ2-4	TRBV3-1/TRBV3-2	12	ASSQGTRKHIQY
TRBJ1-5	TRBV5-8	11	ASSLVFNQPQH
TRBJ1-1	TRBV7-2	13	ASSLVWGLDTEAF
TRBJ1-1	TRBV5-5	9	ASSLITEAF
TRBJ2-2	TRBV14	14	ASSQGSRDRAGELF
TRBJ1-4	TRBV3-1/TRBV3-2	16	ASSQRGVRGRFGEKLF
TRBJ1-3	TRBV7-9	13	ASSLRQVSGNTIY
TRBJ1-1	TRBV5-1	14	ASSLGGTVMNTEAF
TRBJ2-1	TRBV27	11	ASRRRGANEQF
TRBJ1-2	TRBV7-9	11	ASSLFSNYGYT